The clone carrying this TCR beta chain was seen a few times. Its target is unknown. The sample belongs to a study of cytomegalovirus exposure and HLA in healthy donors. Whole-study findings and limits: Across donors, most TCRs were seen rarely, yet some public ones were widespread.

The V and J ends lost 1 base and 2 bases, in that order; junction bases with no gene match: 6. The CDR3 is 17 amino acids. From germline, CDR1 is SGHNT and CDR2 YYREEE (reference sequence). The PCR ran on 60 Vbeta and 13 Jbeta primers. TCRdb's table, derived via immunoSEQ multiplex PCR, lists solely in-frame clones and lacks some. The sample carries about 130,000 clones, about 8.5% recorded once. The chain has TRBV5-4 and TRBJ2-2; 9 nucleotides align to TRBD2. The clonotype was recovered from a man aged 40-49 years in good health and CMV-seronegative. Specimen: PBMCs. The CDR3 sequence: CASSLWGTSPNTGELFF. The CDR3 DNA follows: TGTGCCAGCAGCTTGTGGGGGACTAGCCCTAACACCGGGGAGCTGTTTTTT.